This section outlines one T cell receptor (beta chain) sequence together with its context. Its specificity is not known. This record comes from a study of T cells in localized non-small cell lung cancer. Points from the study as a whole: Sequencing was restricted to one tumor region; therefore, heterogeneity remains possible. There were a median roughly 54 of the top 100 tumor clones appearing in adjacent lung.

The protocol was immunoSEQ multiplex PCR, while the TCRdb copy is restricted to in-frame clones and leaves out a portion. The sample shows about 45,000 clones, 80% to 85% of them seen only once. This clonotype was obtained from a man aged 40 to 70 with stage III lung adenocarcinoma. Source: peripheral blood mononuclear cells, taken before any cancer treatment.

The CDR3 DNA is TGTGCCAGCAGTTACTCGACCGGGATCTCCTACGAGCAGTACTTC. Protein: CASSYSTGISYEQYF. This chain connects TRBV6-5 to TRBJ2-7, with a tentative D call TRBD2 (5 bases). In germline, CDR1 is MNHEY, CDR2 SVGAGI. Trimming cost V 0 bases and J 0 bases, with 9 bases left between them. The CDR3 sequence is 15 residues long.